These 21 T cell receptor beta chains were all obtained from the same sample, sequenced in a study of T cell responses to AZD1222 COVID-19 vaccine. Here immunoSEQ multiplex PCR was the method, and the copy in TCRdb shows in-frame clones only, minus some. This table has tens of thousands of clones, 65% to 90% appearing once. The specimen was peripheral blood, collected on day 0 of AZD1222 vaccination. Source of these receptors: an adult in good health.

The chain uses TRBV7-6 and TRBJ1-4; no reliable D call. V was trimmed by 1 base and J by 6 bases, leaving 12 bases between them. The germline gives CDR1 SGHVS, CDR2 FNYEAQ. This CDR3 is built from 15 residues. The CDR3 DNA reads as TGTGCCAGCAGCTTAGTTGGAGGGAAGGATGAAAAACTGTTTTTT. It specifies CASSLVGGKDEKLFF.

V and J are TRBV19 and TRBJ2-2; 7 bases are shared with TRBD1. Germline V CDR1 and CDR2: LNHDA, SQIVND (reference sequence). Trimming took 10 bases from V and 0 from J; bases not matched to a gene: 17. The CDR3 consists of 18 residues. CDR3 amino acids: CATLPPPGQTSNTGELFF. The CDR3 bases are TGTGCCACCCTTCCACCCCCGGGACAGACATCGAACACCGGGGAGCTGTTTTTT.

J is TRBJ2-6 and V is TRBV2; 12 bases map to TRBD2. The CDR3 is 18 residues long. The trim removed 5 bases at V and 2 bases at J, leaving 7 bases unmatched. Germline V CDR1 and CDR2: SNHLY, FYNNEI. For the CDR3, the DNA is TGTGCCAGCAGTCGGACTAGCGGGGCCTCGACTGGGGCCAACGTCCTGACTTTC. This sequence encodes CASSRTSGASTGANVLTF. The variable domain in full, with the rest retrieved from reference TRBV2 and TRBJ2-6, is EPEVTQTPSHQVTQMGQEVILRCVPISNHLYFYWYRQILGQKVEFLVSFYNNEISEKSEIFDDQFSVERPDGSNFTLKIRSTKLEDSAMYFCASSRTSGASTGANVLTFGAGSRLTVL.

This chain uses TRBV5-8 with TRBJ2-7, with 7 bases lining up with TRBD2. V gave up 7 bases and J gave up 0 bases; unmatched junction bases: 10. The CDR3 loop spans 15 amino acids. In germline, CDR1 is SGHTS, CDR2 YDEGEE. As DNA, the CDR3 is TGTGCCAGCCGGACTAGGGCACCCCGCTCCTACGAGCAGTACTTC. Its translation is CASRTRAPRSYEQYF.

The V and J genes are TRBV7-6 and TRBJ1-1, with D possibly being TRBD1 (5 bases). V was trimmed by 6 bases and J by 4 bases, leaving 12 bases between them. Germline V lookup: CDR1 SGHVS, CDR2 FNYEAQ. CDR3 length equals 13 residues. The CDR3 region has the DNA TGTGCCAGCAGTCCATGGGGGGGCACTGAAGCTTTCTTT. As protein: CASSPWGGTEAFF.

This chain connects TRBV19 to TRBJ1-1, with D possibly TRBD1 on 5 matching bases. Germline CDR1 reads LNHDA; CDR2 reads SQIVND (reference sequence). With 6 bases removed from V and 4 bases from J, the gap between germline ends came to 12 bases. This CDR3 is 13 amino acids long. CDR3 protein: CASSLGGVTEAFF. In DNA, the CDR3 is TGTGCCAGTAGCCTCGGAGGGGTCACTGAAGCTTTCTTT.

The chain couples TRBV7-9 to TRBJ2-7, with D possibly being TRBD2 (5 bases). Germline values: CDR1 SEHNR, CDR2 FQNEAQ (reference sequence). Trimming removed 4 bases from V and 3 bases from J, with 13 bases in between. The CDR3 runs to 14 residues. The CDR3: CASSSPPRGYEQYF. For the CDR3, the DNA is TGTGCCAGCAGCTCCCCGCCCCGGGGCTACGAGCAGTACTTC.

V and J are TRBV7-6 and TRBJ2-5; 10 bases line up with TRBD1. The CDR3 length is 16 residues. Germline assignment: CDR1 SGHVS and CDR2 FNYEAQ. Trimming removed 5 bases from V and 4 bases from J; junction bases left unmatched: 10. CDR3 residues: CASSPTTTGGGETQYF. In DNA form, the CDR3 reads TGTGCCAGCAGCCCAACAACGACAGGGGGCGGAGAGACCCAGTACTTC.

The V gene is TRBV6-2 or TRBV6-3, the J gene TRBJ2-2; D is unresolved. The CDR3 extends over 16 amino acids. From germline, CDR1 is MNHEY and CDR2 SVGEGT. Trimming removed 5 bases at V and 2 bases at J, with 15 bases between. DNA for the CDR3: TGTGCCAGCAGTAACGCAACAGAACTTAACACCGGGGAGCTGTTTTTT. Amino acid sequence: CASSNATELNTGELFF.

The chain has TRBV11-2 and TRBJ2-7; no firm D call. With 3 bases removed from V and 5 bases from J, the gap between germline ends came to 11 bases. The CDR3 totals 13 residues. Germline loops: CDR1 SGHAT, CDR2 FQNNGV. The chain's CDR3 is CASSFSTENEQYF. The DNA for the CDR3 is TGTGCCAGCAGCTTCTCCACTGAGAACGAGCAGTACTTC.

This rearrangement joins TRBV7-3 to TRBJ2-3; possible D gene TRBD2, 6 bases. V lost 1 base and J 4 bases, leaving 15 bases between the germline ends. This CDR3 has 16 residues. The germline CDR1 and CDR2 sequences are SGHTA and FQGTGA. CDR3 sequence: CASSLKGAPGADTQYF. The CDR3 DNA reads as TGTGCCAGCAGCTTAAAAGGAGCTCCGGGGGCAGATACGCAGTATTTT.

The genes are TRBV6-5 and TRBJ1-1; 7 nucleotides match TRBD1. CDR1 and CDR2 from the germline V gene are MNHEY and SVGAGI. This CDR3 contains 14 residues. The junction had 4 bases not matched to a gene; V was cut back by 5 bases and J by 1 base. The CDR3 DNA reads TGTGCCAGCAGTACCTGGACAGGGAACACTGAAGCTTTCTTT. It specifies CASSTWTGNTEAFF.

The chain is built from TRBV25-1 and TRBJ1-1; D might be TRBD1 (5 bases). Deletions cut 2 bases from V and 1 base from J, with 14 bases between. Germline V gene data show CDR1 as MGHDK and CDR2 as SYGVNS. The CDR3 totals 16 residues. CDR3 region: CASSEGGRSANTEAFF. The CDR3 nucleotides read TGTGCCAGCAGTGAAGGGGGGAGGAGTGCGAACACTGAAGCTTTCTTT. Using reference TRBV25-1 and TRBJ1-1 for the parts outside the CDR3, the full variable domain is EADIYQTPRYLVIGTGKKITLECSQTMGHDKMYWYQQDPGMELHLIHYSYGVNSTEKGDLSSESTVSRIRTEHFPLTLESARPSHTSQYLCASSEGGRSANTEAFFGQGTRLTVV.

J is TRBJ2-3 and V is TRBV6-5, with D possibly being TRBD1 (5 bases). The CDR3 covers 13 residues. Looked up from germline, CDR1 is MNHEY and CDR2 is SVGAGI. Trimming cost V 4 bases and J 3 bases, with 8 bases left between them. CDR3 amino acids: CASSFPGTDTQYF. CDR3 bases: TGTGCCAGCAGTTTTCCAGGGACAGATACGCAGTATTTT.

Here the CDR3 reads CASSEAQGNNEQFF. The CDR3 nucleotides read TGTGCCAGCAGTGAAGCTCAAGGGAACAATGAGCAGTTCTTC. The chain couples TRBV6-1 to TRBJ2-1; no definite D call. Germline CDR1 and CDR2: MNHNS and SASEGT. The length of the CDR3 is 14 residues. Trimming took off 0 bases at V and 5 bases at J, with 8 bases between the two ends.

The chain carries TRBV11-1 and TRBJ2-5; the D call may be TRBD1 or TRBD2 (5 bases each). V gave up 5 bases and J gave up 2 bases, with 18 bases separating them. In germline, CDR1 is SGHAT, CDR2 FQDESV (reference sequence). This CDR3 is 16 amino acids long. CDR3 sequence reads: CASSPGPMGRQETQYF. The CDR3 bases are TGTGCCAGCAGCCCGGGGCCAATGGGACGGCAAGAGACCCAGTACTTC.

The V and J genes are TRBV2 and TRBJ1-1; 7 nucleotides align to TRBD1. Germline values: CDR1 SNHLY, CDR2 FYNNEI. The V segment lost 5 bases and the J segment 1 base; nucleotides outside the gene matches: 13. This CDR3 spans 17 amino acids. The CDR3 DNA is TGTGCCAGCAGTCATCCCCGGGAGGGGGCAGGGAACACTGAAGCTTTCTTT. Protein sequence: CASSHPREGAGNTEAFF.

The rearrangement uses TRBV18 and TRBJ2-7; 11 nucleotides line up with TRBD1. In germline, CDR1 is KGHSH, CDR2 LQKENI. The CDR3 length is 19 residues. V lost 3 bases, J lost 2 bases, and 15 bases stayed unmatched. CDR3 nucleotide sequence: TGTGCCAGCTCACCGCGGGTACGAGGGACAGGGGGTGCCGCCTACGAGCAGTACTTC. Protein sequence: CASSPRVRGTGGAAYEQYF.

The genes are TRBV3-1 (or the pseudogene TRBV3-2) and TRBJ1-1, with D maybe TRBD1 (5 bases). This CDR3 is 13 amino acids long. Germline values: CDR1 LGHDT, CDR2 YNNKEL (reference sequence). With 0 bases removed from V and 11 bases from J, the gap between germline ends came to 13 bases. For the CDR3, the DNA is TGTGCCAGCAGCCAAGAGCCGGACGGGGCCGCTTTCTTT. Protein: CASSQEPDGAAFF.

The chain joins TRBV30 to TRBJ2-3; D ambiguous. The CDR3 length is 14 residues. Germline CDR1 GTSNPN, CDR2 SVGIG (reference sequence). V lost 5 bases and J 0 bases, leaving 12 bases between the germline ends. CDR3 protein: CAWDPGLSTDTQYF. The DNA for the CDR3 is TGTGCCTGGGACCCGGGCTTAAGCACAGATACGCAGTATTTT.

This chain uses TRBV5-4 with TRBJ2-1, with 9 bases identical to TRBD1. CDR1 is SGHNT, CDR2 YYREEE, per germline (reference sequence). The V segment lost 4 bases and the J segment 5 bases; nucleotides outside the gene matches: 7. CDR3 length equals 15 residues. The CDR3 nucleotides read TGTGCCAGCAGCCCGCGGGACAGGGCAAACAATGAGCAGTTCTTC. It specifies CASSPRDRANNEQFF.